The clone carrying this TCR beta chain was detected many times. The data originate from a study of molecular identifiers for immune sequencing clone quantification. There are 15 residues in the CDR3. CDR1 is SGHTA, CDR2 FQGNSA, per germline. After removal of 5 bases from V and 6 bases from J, the junction contained 10 bases not matched to a gene. TCRdb fed the PCR reads into MiXCR, producing one record per CDR3 protein. The sample shows 460,000 or so distinct CDR3 sequences, approximately 25% of them seen only once. This TCR came from a human donor in good health. Some libraries in this study had Jurkat cell RNA spiked in. V usage is TRBV7-2 and J usage is TRBJ2-1; 7 nucleotides align to TRBD2. Specimen: naive CD8+ T cells from blood, with Jurkat cell RNA spiked in. Subset in this sample: FACS-sorted CD8+CD4-CCR7+CD45RA+ naive T cells. The CDR3 nucleotides read TGTGCCAGCAGCCCTTCAGCGGGGAAGGGCAATGAGCAGTTCTTC. This gives the protein CASSPSAGKGNEQFF.